The present T cell receptor beta chain was sequenced within a study of blood T cell repertoires in COVID-19. The study assigned cohorts using participant-reported clinical history. Germline loops: CDR1 SGHRS, CDR2 YFSETQ. The CDR3 loop spans 17 amino acids. V gave up 0 bases and J gave up 1 base, with 16 bases separating them. Clones were read by immunoSEQ multiplex PCR, and TCRdb kept only the in-frame ones, dropping some. In the table there are about 260,000 clones, under 90% of which are singletons. The V call is TRBV5-1, the J call TRBJ1-1; D ambiguous. This receptor was obtained from a man aged 25 to 40 with acute COVID-19. The sample consisted of PBMCs or T cells enriched from blood (not recorded which). CDR3 sequence: CASSLGAGGVGNTEAFF. Written as DNA, the CDR3 is TGCGCCAGCAGCTTGGGGGCAGGTGGTGTGGGGAACACTGAAGCTTTCTTT.